This T cell receptor (beta chain) was sequenced during a study of blood T cell repertoires in COVID-19 (dated by TCRdb to 2018 to 2020). For the study in its entirety: Collaborator samples came from the United States, Italy and Spain and covered acute and convalescent phases of COVID-19. The prospective study material was composed of cDNA or gDNA derived from T cells, B-cell-depleted T cells, or PBMCs. Subjects who had been exposed to COVID-19, were actively infected with it, or had recovered from it provided the deeply sampled blood TCRbeta repertoires that made up the dataset. The repertoires were made available in a free public database intended to serve as a resource for research on the immune response to SARS-CoV-2. The samples were drawn from the first 160 participants of the ongoing ImmuneRACE study and from roughly 1,300 subjects provided by 6 global collaborators. Nearly every sample came with metadata listing a de-identified subject ID, COVID-19 status, age in years and sex. HLA class I and class II types, where available, came from metadata supplied by the sample provider rather than from assay-based typing.

TCRbeta CDR3 regions were amplified from genomic DNA by means of the immunoSEQ Assay, a bias-controlled multiplex PCR. In the authors' own workflow: The number of nucleated cells in each sample was estimated from the amplification of reference gene primers within the assay. Sequence reads were collapsed and filtered to measure the absolute abundance of every unique TCRbeta CDR3 rearrangement. For each sample, productive Simpson clonality was calculated as the square root of Simpson's diversity index across productive rearrangements. TCRdb carries this immuneACCESS record with in-frame sequences only. Its versions omit some clonotypes, under half of them owing to an unresolved V gene in the studies checked, with the rest unexplained. V and J calls and clone size come straight from that table; D and trimming were deduced from the DNA. The sample table lists 83,000 or so clones, 77% of them with a count of one. The ten largest clonotypes hold 8.5% to 10% of the sample.

Each collaborating institution followed its own protocols to collect whole blood in K2EDTA tubes. For TCRbeta analysis, collaborator samples were shipped as frozen whole blood, as isolated PBMCs, or as DNA extracted from either sample type. Note on this clone: No cognate antigen has been identified for it. No per-base quality is available; no much larger clone lies one base away.

The CDR3 goes from the cysteine to the phenylalanine over 12 residues. The sequence is cut down to CDR3 DNA, 36 bases in frame from base 1. Taken from the germline V gene, the CDR1 and CDR2 loops are SGDLS and YYNGEE. Deletion took 3 bases off V and 8 bases off J, with a span of 12 bases between the germline ends. Study-wide findings and limitations: The quantity of clinical and demographic metadata differed by source and by participant and was supplied without curation.

Sequencing was performed on peripheral blood. The TCR originated in an elderly woman with acute or convalescent COVID-19. The chain joins TRBV9 to TRBJ2-7; TRBD1 is a weak D gene call, 6 bases matching. The sequenced DNA is TGTGCCAGCAGCGCTTCAGGGGATCAGCAGTACTTC. Translation gives CASSASGDQQYF.